This T cell receptor beta chain was recorded in a study of cytomegalovirus exposure and HLA in healthy donors. For this clone: Its antigen is undetermined.

V dropped 9 bases and J dropped 1; count of bases not matched to a gene: 4. Per the germline V gene, CDR1 is LNHDA and CDR2 is SQIVND (reference sequence). There are 13 residues in the CDR3. Primers: 60 Vbeta forward and 13 Jbeta reverse. Here immunoSEQ multiplex PCR was the method, and the copy in TCRdb shows in-frame clones only, minus some. The sample lists around 72,000 clones; around 77% were seen once. Study observations and caveats: Compared with the approximately 700-donor mean, an Asian-associated ancestry cluster reportedly had fewer N-insertions, according to a later analysis. Accurate prediction of HLA-A and HLA-B alleles (for most subjects) was reportedly achieved from TCR beta sequences. The study labeled 164 TCR beta chains cytomegalovirus-associated.

Sample: PBMCs. This TCR came from a man aged 45-65 years in good health and CMV-seronegative. This chain joins TRBV19 and TRBJ1-1; 8 bases fit TRBD1. The CDR3 protein is CASYRGRNTEAFF. For the CDR3, the DNA is TGTGCCAGCTACAGGGGGAGGAACACTGAAGCTTTCTTT.